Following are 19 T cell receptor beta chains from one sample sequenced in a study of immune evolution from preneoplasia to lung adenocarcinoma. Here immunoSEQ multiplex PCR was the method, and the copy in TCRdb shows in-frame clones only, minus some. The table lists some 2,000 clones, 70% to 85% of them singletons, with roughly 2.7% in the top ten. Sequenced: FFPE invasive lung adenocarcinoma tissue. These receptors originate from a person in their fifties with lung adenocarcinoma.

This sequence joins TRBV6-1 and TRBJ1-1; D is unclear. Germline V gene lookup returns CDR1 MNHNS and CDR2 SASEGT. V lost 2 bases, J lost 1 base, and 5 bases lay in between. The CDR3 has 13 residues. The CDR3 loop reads CASSEKENTEAFF. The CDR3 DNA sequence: TGTGCCAGCAGTGAAAAAGAGAACACTGAAGCTTTCTTT.

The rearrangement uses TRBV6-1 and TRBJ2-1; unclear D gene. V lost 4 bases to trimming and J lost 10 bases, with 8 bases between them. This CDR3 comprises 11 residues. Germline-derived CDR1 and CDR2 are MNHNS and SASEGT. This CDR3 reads CASSVWWEQFF. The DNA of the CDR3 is TGTGCCAGCAGTGTTTGGTGGGAGCAGTTCTTC.

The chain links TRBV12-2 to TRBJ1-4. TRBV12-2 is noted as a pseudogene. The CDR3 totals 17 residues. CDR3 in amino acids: CASRLVRGRGTNEKLFF. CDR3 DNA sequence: TGTGCAAGTCGCTTAGTGCGGGGGAGGGGGACTAATGAAAAACTGTTTTTT.

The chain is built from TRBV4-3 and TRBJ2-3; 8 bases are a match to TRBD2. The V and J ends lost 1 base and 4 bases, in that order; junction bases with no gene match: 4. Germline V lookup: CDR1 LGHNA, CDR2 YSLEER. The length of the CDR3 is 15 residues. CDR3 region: CASSQVGTSSDTQYF. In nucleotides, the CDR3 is TGCGCCAGCAGCCAAGTGGGGACTAGTTCAGATACGCAGTATTTT.

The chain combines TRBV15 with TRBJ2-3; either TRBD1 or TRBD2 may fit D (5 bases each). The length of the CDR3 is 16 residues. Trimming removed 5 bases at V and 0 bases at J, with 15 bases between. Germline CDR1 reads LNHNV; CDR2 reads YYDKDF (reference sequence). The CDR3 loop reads CATSGGVLASTDTQYF. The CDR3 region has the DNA TGTGCCACCAGCGGGGGTGTGCTTGCGAGCACAGATACGCAGTATTTT.

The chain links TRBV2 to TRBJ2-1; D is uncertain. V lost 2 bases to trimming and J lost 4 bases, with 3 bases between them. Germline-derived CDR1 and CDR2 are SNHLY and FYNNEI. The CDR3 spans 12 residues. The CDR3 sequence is CASSEWYNEQFF. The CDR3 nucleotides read TGTGCCAGCAGTGAATGGTACAATGAGCAGTTCTTC.

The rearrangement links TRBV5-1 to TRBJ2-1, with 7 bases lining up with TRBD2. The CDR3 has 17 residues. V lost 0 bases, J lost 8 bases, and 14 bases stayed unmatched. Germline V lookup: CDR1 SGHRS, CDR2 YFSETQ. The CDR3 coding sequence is TGCGCCAGCAGCTTGGCTGCCTCGGGGGGTGGATGGGATGAGCAGTTCTTC. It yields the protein CASSLAASGGGWDEQFF.

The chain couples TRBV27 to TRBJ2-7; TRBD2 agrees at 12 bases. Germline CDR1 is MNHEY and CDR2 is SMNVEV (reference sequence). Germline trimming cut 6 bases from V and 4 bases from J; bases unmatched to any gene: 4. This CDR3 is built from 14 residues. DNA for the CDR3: TGTGCCAGCAGCGAAGGACTAGCGGGGTACGAGCAGTACTTC. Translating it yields CASSEGLAGYEQYF.

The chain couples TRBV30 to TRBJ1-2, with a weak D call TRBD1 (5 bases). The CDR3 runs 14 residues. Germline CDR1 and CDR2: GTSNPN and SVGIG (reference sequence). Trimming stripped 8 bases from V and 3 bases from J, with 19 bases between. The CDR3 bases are TGTGCCCGGACCACCCAGGGTACTCACTATGGCTACACCTTC. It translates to CARTTQGTHYGYTF.

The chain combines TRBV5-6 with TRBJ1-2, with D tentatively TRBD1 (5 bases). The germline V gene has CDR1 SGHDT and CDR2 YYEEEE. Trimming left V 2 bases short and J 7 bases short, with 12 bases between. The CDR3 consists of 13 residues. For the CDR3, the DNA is TGTGCCAGCAGCTTCCCAGGGCCCGGTGGCTACACCTTC. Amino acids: CASSFPGPGGYTF.

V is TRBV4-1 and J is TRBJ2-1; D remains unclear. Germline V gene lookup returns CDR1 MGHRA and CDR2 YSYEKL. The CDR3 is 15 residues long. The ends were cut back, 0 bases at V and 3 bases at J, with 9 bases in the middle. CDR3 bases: TGCGCCAGCAGCCAAGAGGGGAACGTCTACAATGAGCAGTTCTTC. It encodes CASSQEGNVYNEQFF.

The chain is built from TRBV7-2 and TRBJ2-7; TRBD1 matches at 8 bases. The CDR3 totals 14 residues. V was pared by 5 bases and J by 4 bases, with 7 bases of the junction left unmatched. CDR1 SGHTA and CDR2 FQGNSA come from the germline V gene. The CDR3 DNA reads TGTGCCAGCAGCCTCGACAGGGGTAATTACGAGCAGTACTTC. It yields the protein CASSLDRGNYEQYF.

The CDR3 DNA reads as TGTGCCAGCCAGGGGAGGGTCAGCGCCCAAGAGACCCAGTACTTC. It yields the protein CASQGRVSAQETQYF. This rearrangement joins TRBV7-2 to TRBJ2-5; D might be TRBD2 (7 bases). This CDR3 is built from 15 residues. Germline V CDR1 and CDR2: SGHTA, FQGNSA. V shed 8 bases and J shed 1 base, with 17 bases lying between them.

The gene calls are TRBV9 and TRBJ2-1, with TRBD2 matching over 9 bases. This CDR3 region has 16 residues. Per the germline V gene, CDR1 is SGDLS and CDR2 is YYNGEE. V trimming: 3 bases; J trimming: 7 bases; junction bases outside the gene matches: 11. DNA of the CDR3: TGTGCCAGCAGCGGGAGTAGCGGGGGTTTGGGTAATGAGCAGTTCTTC. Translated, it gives CASSGSSGGLGNEQFF.

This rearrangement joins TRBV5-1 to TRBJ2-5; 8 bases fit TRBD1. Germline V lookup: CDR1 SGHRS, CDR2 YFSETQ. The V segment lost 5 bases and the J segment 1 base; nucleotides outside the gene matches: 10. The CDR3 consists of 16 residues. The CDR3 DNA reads TGCGCCAGCAGAAAAGGACAGGGAAGCTTCCAAGAGACCCAGTACTTC. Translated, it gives CASRKGQGSFQETQYF. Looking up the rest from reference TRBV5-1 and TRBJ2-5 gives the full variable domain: KAGVTQTPRYLIKTRGQQVTLSCSPISGHRSVSWYQQTPGQGLQFLFEYFSETQRNKGNFPGRFSGRQFSNSRSEMNVSTLELGDSALYLCASRKGQGSFQETQYFGPGTRLLVL.

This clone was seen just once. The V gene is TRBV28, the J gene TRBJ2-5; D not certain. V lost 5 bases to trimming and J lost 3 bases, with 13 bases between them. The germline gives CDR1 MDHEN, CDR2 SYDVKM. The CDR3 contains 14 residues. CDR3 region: CASSDATRKETQYF. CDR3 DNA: TGTGCCAGCAGTGACGCGACACGAAAAGAGACCCAGTACTTC.

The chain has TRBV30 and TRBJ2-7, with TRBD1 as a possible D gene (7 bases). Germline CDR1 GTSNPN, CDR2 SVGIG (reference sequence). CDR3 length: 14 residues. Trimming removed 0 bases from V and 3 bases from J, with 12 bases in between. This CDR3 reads CAWSVRGTDYEQYF. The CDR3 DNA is TGTGCCTGGAGTGTACGGGGGACAGACTACGAGCAGTACTTC. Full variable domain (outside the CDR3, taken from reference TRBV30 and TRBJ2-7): SQTIHQWPATLVQPVGSPLSLECTVEGTSNPNLYWYRQAAGRGLQLLFYSVGIGQISSEVPQNLSASRPQDRQFILSSKKLLLSDSGFYLCAWSVRGTDYEQYFGPGTRLTVT.

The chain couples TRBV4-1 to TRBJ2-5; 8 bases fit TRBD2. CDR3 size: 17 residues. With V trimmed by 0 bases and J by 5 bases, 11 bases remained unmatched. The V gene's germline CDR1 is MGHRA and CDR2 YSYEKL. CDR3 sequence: CASSQDRSGGLHETQYF. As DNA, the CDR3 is TGCGCCAGCAGCCAAGATAGGAGCGGGGGATTACACGAGACCCAGTACTTC.

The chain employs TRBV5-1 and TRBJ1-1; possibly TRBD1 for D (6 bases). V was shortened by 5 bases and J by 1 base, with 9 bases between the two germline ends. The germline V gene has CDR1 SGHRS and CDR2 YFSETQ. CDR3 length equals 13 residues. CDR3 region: CASRQDRNTEAFF. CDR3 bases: TGCGCCAGCAGACAGGACAGGAACACTGAAGCTTTCTTT.